The source of this TCR beta chain is a study of shared clonotypes between healthy human individuals. Findings and limits, study-wide: Non-shared clonotypes had lower generation probabilities than those shared by all four donors. For sorted subsets, rarefaction showed incomplete sequencing despite large depth.

Every subset's genomic DNA went evenly onto several immunoSEQ plates. For sorted subsets, 150 to 250 ng DNA per replicate equaled about 30,000 T cell genomes. Data came from immunoSEQ multiplex PCR; TCRdb stores just in-frame clones and leaves some out. This table has around 2.1 million clones, about 93% appearing once. Turning to this clone: Antigen specificity is unknown.

Germline values: CDR1 MGHDK, CDR2 SYGVNS. This CDR3 contains 11 residues. Deletions cut 7 bases from V and 6 bases from J, with 7 bases between. Terminally differentiated effector memory CD45RA+ cells were excluded from the naive CD8 cells, which were CD45RO-negative and positively selected for CCR7. This chain connects TRBV25-1 to TRBJ2-1; D unclear. This TCR derives from a man between 18 and 35 years old in good health. Some clones in this sample may be carry-over from other donors' samples. Sequencing was carried out using naive CD8+ T cells from PBMCs. The CDR3 DNA follows: TGTGCCAGCATAGGGCCCAATGAGCAGTTCTTC. Translation gives CASIGPNEQFF.